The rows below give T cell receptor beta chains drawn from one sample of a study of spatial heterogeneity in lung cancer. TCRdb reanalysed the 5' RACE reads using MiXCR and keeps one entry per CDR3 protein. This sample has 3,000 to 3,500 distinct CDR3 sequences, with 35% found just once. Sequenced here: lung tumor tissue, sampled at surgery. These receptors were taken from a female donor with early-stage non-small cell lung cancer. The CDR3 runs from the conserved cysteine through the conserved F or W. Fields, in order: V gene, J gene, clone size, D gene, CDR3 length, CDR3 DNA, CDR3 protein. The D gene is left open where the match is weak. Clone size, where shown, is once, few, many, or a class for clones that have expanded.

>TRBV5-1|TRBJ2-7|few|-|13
TGCGCCAGCAGCCTCGGACAGACGGGTGAGCAGTACTTC
CASSLGQTGEQYF
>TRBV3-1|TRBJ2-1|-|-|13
TGTGCCAGCGGAAATAGCGGTTACAATGAGCAGTTCTTC
CASGNSGYNEQFF
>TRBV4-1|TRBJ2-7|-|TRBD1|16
TGCGCCAGCAGCCAAGGAGCGGGACAGGGAATCAACGAGCAGTACTTC
CASSQGAGQGINEQYF
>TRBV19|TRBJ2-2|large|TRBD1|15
TGTGCCAGTAGATCCGGGACAGCGAACACCGGGGAGCTGTTTTTT
CASRSGTANTGELFF
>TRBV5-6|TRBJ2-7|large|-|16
TGTGCCAGCACCACGCTGGCTAGCGTCTTATACTACGAGCAGTACTTC
CASTTLASVLYYEQYF
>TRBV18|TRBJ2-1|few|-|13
TGTGCCAGCTCACCCCGGGCCGATTATGAGCAGTTCTTC
CASSPRADYEQFF
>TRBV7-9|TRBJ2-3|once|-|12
TGTGCCAGCAGCGTCGCGGTCGATACGCAGTATTTT
CASSVAVDTQYF
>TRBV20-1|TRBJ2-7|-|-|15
TGCAGTGCTAGAGGCGGGGGGACAGGGATCTACGAGCAGTACTTC
CSARGGGTGIYEQYF
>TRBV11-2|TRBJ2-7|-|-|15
TGTGCCAGCAGCTTAGGTCTAGTCTTAACCCACGAGCAGTACTTC
CASSLGLVLTHEQYF
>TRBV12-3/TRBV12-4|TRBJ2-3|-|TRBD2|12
TGTGCCAGCAGCCCGGGGGGGGATACGCAGTATTTT
CASSPGGDTQYF
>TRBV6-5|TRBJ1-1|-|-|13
TGTGCCAGCAGCTACTCGATGGGGACTGAAGCTTTCTTT
CASSYSMGTEAFF
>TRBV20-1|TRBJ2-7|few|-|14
TGCAGTGCTGAGCGACTTCGGCGCTCCTACGAGCAGTACTTC
CSAERLRRSYEQYF
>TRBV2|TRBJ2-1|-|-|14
TGTGCCAGCCTCAGCCTATCCATGTACAATGAGCAGTTCTTC
CASLSLSMYNEQFF
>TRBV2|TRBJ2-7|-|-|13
TGTGCCAGCAGTGGTGACAGGTTTTACGAGCAGTACTTC
CASSGDRFYEQYF
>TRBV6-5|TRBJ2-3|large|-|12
TGTGCCAGCAGGGGGAGCACAGATACGCAGTATTTT
CASRGSTDTQYF
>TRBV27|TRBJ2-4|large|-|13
TGTGCCAGCAGTTCTGTCCCCGCGCTGGATCAGTACTTC
CASSSVPALDQYF
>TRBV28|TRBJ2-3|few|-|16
TGTGCCAGCAGCCGACCGGACAGCGCTTCTTGGGATACGCAGTATTTT
CASSRPDSASWDTQYF
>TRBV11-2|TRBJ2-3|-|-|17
TGTGCCAGCAGCTTAGCCGAGGGTCGCAGCTACACAGATACGCAGTATTTT
CASSLAEGRSYTDTQYF